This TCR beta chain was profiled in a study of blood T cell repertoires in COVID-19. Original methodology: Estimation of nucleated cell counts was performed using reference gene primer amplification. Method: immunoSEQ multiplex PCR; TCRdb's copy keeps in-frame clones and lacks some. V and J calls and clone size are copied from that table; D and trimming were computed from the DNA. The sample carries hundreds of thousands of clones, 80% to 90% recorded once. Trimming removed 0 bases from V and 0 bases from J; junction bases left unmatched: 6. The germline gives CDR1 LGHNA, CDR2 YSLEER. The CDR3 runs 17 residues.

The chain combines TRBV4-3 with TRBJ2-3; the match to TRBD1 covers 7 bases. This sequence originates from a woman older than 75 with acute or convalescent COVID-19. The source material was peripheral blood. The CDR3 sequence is CASSQDGTAYSTDTQYF. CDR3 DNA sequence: TGCGCCAGCAGCCAAGATGGGACAGCTTATAGCACAGATACGCAGTATTTT.